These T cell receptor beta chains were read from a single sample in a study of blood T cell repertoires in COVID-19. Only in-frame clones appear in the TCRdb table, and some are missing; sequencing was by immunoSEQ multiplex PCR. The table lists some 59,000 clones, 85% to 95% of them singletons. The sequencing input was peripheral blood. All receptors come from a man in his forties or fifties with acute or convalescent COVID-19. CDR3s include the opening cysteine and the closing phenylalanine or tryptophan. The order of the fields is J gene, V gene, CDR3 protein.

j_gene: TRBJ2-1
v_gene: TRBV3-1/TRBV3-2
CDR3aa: CASSLMTSGTSEQFF

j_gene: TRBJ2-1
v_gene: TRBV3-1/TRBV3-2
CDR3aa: CASSQSGTGGNEQFF

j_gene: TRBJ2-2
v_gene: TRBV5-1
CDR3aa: CASSLRAGVNTGELFF

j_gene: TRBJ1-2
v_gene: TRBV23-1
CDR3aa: CASSQSVRDSHANYGYTF

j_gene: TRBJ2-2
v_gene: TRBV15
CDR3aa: CATSRDLGNTGELFF

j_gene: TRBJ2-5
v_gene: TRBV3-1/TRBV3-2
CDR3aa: CASSQGRVTGVRETQYF

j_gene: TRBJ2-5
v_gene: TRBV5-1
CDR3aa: CASSLGDRGSGTQYF

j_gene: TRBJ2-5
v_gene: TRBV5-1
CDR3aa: CASTQVGGVIETQYF

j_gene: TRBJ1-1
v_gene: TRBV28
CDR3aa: CASSFAGGVREAFF

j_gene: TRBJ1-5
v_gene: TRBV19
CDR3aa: CASSPTGDQPQHF

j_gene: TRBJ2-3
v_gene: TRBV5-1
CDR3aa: CASSLAQRTDTQYF

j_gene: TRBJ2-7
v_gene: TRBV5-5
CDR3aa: CASSLGQGADEQYF

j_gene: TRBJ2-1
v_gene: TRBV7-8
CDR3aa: CASSETSRDRGISYNEQFF

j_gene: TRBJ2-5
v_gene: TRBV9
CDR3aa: CASSVTISGGETQYF

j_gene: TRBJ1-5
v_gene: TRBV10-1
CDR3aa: CASTEARPHSNQPQHF

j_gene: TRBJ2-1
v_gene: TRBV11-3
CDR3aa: CASSLVGAYNEQFF

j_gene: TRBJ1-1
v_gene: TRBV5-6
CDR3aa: CASSLRSVTGRSEAFF

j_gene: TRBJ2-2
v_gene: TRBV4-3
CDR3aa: CASSQEGGRELFF

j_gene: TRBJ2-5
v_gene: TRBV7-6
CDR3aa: CASSLLASGFQETQYF

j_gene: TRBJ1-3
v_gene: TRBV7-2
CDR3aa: CASRLDRGQGNTIYF

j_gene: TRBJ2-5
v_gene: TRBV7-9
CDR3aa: CASSLGQGAWETQYF